The TCR beta chain under discussion was sequenced for a study of beta chain features in type 1 diabetes. Study background: The study found patients and healthy donors alike in age, gender and cell yields.

Expressed TCRB transcripts were sequenced because the isolated RNA had all been reverse transcribed beforehand. Assay: immunoSEQ multiplex PCR; the TCRdb copy retains only in-frame clones and omits some. The sample lists around 150,000 clones, around 8% occurring once. Study-level points and caveats: Using cDNA template may skew counts toward highly expressing activated cells.

One heparinised blood draw, averaging roughly 0.11 L, came from each donor. Germline loops: CDR1 SGHAT, CDR2 FQNNGV. This CDR3 is 13 amino acids long. Trimming pared 2 bases from V and 7 bases from J, leaving 8 bases between. The sample holds a few counts of this clone. What it binds is not known. The sequence was obtained from a man aged 18-30 years in good health. Sequencing input: central memory CD4+ T cells from blood. The rearrangement uses TRBV11-2 and TRBJ2-2; the D gene is possibly TRBD2 (6 bases). The CDR3 region is CASSLFGGGELFF. The DNA for the CDR3 is TGTGCCAGCAGCTTATTCGGGGGCGGGGAGCTGTTTTTT.